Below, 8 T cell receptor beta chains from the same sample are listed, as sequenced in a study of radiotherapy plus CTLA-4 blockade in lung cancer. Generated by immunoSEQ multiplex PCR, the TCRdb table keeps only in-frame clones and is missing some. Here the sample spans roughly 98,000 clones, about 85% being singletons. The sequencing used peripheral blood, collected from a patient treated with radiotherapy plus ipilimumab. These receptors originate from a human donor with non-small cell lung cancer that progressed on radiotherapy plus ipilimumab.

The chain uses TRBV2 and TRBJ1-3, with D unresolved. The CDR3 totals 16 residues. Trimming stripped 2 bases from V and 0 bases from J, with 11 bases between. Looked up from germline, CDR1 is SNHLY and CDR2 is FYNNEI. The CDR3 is CASSEQLLHSGNTIYF. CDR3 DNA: TGTGCCAGCAGTGAACAACTGCTGCACTCTGGAAACACCATATATTTT.

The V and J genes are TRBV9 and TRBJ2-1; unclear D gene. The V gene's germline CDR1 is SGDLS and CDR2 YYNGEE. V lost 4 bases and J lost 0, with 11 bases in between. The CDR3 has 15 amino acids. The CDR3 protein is CASSSSAPSYNEQFF. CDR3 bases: TGTGCCAGCAGCTCCAGCGCGCCCTCCTACAATGAGCAGTTCTTC.

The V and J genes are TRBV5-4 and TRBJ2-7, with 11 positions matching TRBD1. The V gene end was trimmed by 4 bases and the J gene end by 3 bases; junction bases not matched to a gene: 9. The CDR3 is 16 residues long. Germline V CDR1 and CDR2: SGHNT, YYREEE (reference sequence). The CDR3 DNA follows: TGTGCCAGCAGCCGAGGGGGACAGGGGGGCCTCTACGAGCAGTACTTC. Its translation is CASSRGGQGGLYEQYF.

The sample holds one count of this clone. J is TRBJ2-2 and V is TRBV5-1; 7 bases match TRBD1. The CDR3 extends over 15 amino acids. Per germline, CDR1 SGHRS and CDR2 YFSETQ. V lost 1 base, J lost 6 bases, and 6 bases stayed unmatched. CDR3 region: CASSLTGAWAGELFF. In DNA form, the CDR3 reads TGCGCCAGCAGCTTGACAGGGGCATGGGCCGGGGAGCTGTTTTTT.

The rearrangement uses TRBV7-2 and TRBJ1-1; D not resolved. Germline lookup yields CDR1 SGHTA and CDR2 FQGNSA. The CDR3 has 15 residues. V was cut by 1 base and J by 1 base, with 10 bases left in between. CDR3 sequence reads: CASSLVPTANTEAFF. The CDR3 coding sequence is TGTGCCAGCAGCTTAGTCCCGACGGCGAACACTGAAGCTTTCTTT. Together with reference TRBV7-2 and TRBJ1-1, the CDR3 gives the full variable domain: GAGVSQSPSNKVTEKGKDVELRCDPISGHTALYWYRQSLGQGLEFLIYFQGNSAPDKSGLPSDRFSAERTGGSVSTLTIQRTQQEDSAVYLCASSLVPTANTEAFFGQGTRLTVV.

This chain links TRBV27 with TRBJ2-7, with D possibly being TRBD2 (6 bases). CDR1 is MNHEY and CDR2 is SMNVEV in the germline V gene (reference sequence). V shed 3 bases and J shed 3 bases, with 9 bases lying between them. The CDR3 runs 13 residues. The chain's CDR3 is CASSLTGSYEQYF. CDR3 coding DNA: TGTGCCAGCAGTTTGACCGGGAGCTACGAGCAGTACTTC.

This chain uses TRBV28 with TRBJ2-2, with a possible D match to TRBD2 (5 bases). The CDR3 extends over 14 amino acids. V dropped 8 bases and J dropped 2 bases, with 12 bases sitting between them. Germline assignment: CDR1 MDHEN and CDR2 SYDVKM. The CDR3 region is CASCPSFNTGELFF. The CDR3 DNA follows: TGTGCCAGCTGTCCTAGCTTCAACACCGGGGAGCTGTTTTTT.

The CDR3 spells CASSPATGYSSYEQYF. The CDR3, as DNA: TGTGCCAGCTCACCAGCGACAGGGTACAGCTCCTACGAGCAGTACTTC. The rearrangement links TRBV18 to TRBJ2-7; 7 nucleotides match TRBD1. This CDR3 contains 16 residues. The germline gives CDR1 KGHSH, CDR2 LQKENI. V trimming: 2 bases; J trimming: 0 bases; junction bases outside the gene matches: 7. Supplemented by reference TRBV18 and TRBJ2-7, the full variable domain reads NAGVMQNPRHLVRRRGQEARLRCSPMKGHSHVYWYRQLPEEGLKFMVYLQKENIIDESGMPKERFSAEFPKEGPSILRIQQVVRGDSAAYFCASSPATGYSSYEQYFGPGTRLTVT.